The 17 T cell receptor beta chains listed next were all sequenced from one sample in a study of early T cells in non-severe SARS-CoV-2 infection. TCRdb re-called the 5' RACE reads with MiXCR, one entry per CDR3 protein. The sample lists tens of thousands of distinct CDR3 sequences; 4% to 5.5% were seen once. Sequences were obtained from whole blood. Every receptor here comes from an adult who was a healthcare worker with PCR-confirmed SARS-CoV-2 infection or an uninfected control (not recorded which).

This clonotype was counted at least ten times. The V call is TRBV27, the J call TRBJ1-2; tentatively, D is TRBD1 (6 bases). Trimming shortened V by 4 bases and J by 4 bases, and 10 bases separated the two germline ends. The CDR3 consists of 13 residues. Germline V gene lookup returns CDR1 MNHEY and CDR2 SMNVEV (reference sequence). The DNA for the CDR3 is TGTGCCAGCAGTTCAGCGACAGGCTATGGCTACACCTTC. Its translation: CASSSATGYGYTF.

This clonotype was observed a few times. V gene TRBV11-1 combines with J gene TRBJ2-7; D uncertain. The germline V and J ends were trimmed by 1 base and 5 bases, with 6 bases remaining between them. Looked up from germline, CDR1 is SGHAT and CDR2 is FQDESV (reference sequence). The CDR3 covers 12 residues. Written as DNA, the CDR3 is TGTGCCAGCAGCTTAGTCCGGGACGAGCAGTACTTC. Amino acids: CASSLVRDEQYF.

This clonotype appeared many times. The V call is TRBV27, the J call TRBJ2-2; either TRBD1 or TRBD2 may supply D (5 bases each). This CDR3 contains 11 residues. The germline CDR1 and CDR2 sequences are MNHEY and SMNVEV (reference sequence). The ends were cut back, 8 bases at V and 7 bases at J, with 8 bases in the middle. CDR3 coding DNA: TGTGCCAGCGGGGGTGACGGGGAGCTGTTTTTT. Amino acids: CASGGDGELFF.

In this sample, this clonotype turned up many times. The J gene is TRBJ2-1, the V gene TRBV19; the match to TRBD2 covers 11 bases. This CDR3 region has 16 residues. V shed 7 bases, J shed 10 bases, and the junction held 15 bases outside the gene matches. CDR1 is LNHDA and CDR2 is SQIVND in the germline V gene (reference sequence). Here the CDR3 DNA reads TGTGCCAGTAAGTCGAAAACTAGCGGGAGAGATATAGAGCAGTTCTTC. Residues: CASKSKTSGRDIEQFF.

This chain joins TRBV7-9 and TRBJ1-2; D is perhaps TRBD1 (5 bases). The germline gives CDR1 SEHNR, CDR2 FQNEAQ (reference sequence). This CDR3 has 11 residues. V shed 10 bases and J shed 7 bases, with 13 bases lying between them. Here the CDR3 reads CATWGEAGYTF. CDR3 sequence (DNA): TGTGCCACCTGGGGGGAAGCTGGCTACACCTTC. The full variable domain, its missing parts supplied by reference TRBV7-9 and TRBJ1-2, is DTGVSQNPRHKITKRGQNVTFRCDPISEHNRLYWYRQTLGQGPEFLTYFQNEAQLEKSRLLSDRFSAERPKGSFSTLEIQRTEQGDSAMYLCATWGEAGYTFGSGTRLTVV.

This clonotype was picked up many times. The gene calls are TRBV24-1 and TRBJ2-2; 11 nucleotides match TRBD2. The V and J ends lost 7 bases and 4 bases, in that order; junction bases with no gene match: 16. Per germline, CDR1 KGHDR and CDR2 SFDVKD. The CDR3 spans 19 residues. The chain's CDR3 is CATSHRSQLAGGRTGELFF. The CDR3 DNA reads as TGTGCCACCAGCCACCGGTCTCAGCTAGCGGGAGGTCGCACCGGGGAGCTGTTTTTT.

This clonotype has ten or more counts. The genes are TRBV19 and TRBJ2-1; 8 nucleotides agree with TRBD1. V shed 9 bases, J shed 14 bases, and the junction held 9 bases outside the gene matches. Germline V lookup: CDR1 LNHDA, CDR2 SQIVND (reference sequence). CDR3 length: 11 residues. CDR3 sequence: CASHGGQAKFF. In nucleotides, the CDR3 is TGTGCCAGCCACGGGGGACAGGCAAAGTTCTTC.

This clonotype came up many times. The V call is TRBV7-9, the J call TRBJ2-3; D is perhaps TRBD2 (5 bases). V gave up 6 bases and J gave up 4 bases, with 17 bases separating them. The CDR3 consists of 15 residues. Per germline, CDR1 SEHNR and CDR2 FQNEAQ (reference sequence). CDR3 sequence (DNA): TGTGCCAGCAGTCCGTCCCCAACTAGGGCAGATACGCAGTATTTT. Translating gives CASSPSPTRADTQYF.

This clonotype has a count of ten or more. The gene calls are TRBV4-1 and TRBJ2-7; D may be TRBD1 (5 bases). The CDR3 is made up of 14 amino acids. CDR1 and CDR2 from the germline V gene are MGHRA and YSYEKL. The V gene lost 1 base and the J gene lost 6 bases, with 13 bases spanning the gap. The chain's CDR3 is CASSQGFAGLEQYF. CDR3 nucleotide sequence: TGCGCCAGCAGCCAAGGATTCGCAGGGCTCGAGCAGTACTTC.

This clonotype was seen at least ten times. The genes are TRBV5-4 and TRBJ2-7; 7 nucleotides agree with TRBD2. Germline CDR1 reads SGHNT; CDR2 reads YYREEE (reference sequence). The V segment lost 4 bases and the J segment 0 bases; nucleotides outside the gene matches: 7. The CDR3 is made up of 15 amino acids. This chain's CDR3 is CASSPWGGSSYEQYF. CDR3 DNA sequence: TGTGCCAGCAGCCCCTGGGGGGGGAGCTCCTACGAGCAGTACTTC.

This clonotype has ten or more counts. One end of the junction does not line up with germline, which may come from a read error. The chain couples TRBV20-1 to TRBJ2-1, with D uncertain. The germline V gene encodes CDR1 DFQATT and CDR2 SNEGSKA (reference sequence). The CDR3 extends over 13 amino acids. The chain's CDR3 is CSARDPAHNGQFF. For the CDR3, the DNA is TGCAGTGCTAGAGATCCGGCCCACAATGGGCAGTTCTTC.

This clonotype was found many times. This chain links TRBV6-2 or TRBV6-3 with TRBJ2-7; D gene uncertain. This CDR3 comprises 11 residues. CDR1 and CDR2 from the germline V gene are MNHEY and SVGEGT. V lost 6 bases, J lost 3 bases, and 6 bases lay in between. CDR3 nucleotide sequence: TGTGCCAGCAGACACAGCTACGAGCAGTACTTC. Its protein product is CASRHSYEQYF.

This clonotype appeared many times. The chain joins TRBV20-1 to TRBJ1-1; TRBD1 agrees at 7 bases. Germline V gene data show CDR1 as DFQATT and CDR2 as SNEGSKA (reference sequence). V gave up 6 bases and J gave up 5 bases; unmatched junction bases: 6. The CDR3 is made up of 12 amino acids. CDR3 amino acids: CSATPGGTEAFF. Written as DNA, the CDR3 is TGCAGTGCCACACCAGGGGGTACTGAAGCTTTCTTT.

This clonotype was picked up a small number of times. The chain employs TRBV6-2 or TRBV6-3 and TRBJ2-5, with D tentatively TRBD2 (6 bases). Between the trimmed V and J ends, which lost 0 bases and 5 bases, there was a span of 13 bases. Germline loops: CDR1 MNHEY, CDR2 SVGEGT. The CDR3 runs 15 residues. CDR3 DNA: TGTGCCAGCAGTTACTCGACTAGAGACTGGGAGACCCAGTACTTC. Its protein is CASSYSTRDWETQYF.

The rearrangement uses TRBV20-1 and TRBJ2-7; D possibly corresponds to TRBD2 (6 bases). The CDR3 runs 10 residues. V was clipped by 8 bases and J by 8 bases, with 13 bases between them. Germline V gene data show CDR1 as DFQATT and CDR2 as SNEGSKA (reference sequence). The CDR3 spells CSPLAIQQYF. Here the CDR3 DNA reads TGCAGTCCTCTAGCGATCCAGCAGTACTTC.

This clonotype was seen at least ten times. V usage is TRBV5-1 and J usage is TRBJ2-7; 7 bases agree with TRBD1. Germline CDR1 SGHRS, CDR2 YFSETQ. The J segment lost 6 bases and the V segment lost 3 bases, leaving 9 bases of the junction unmatched. This CDR3 contains 14 residues. This CDR3 reads CASSWREGAGEQYF. CDR3 DNA sequence: TGCGCCAGCAGCTGGAGAGAGGGGGCAGGCGAGCAGTACTTC.

This clonotype showed up many times. The CDR3, as DNA: TGTGCCACGGCGTCGGACGGTCTAGCGGGAGCCACCGGGGAGCTGTTTTTT. Translated, it gives CATASDGLAGATGELFF. The rearrangement joins TRBV15 to TRBJ2-2, with TRBD2 matching over 10 bases. Trimming cost V 9 bases and J 4 bases; bases outside gene matches: 14. There are 17 residues in the CDR3. The germline gives CDR1 LNHNV, CDR2 YYDKDF (reference sequence).